These 21 T cell receptor beta chains share one sample of origin, sequenced in a study of blood T cells in healthy people across ages. The use of a sample-barcoded 5' primer and a J-beta primer mix characterized a second PCR of roughly 6 to 11 cycles. TCRdb re-called the 5' RACE reads through MiXCR, storing one row per CDR3 protein. Here the sample spans around 850,000 distinct CDR3 sequences, roughly 40% being singletons. The sample was blood. The receptors here all came from a young man in good health.

The chain is built from TRBV10-3 and TRBJ1-1; D unclear. V lost 0 bases, J lost 0 bases, and 20 bases lay in between. The CDR3 length is 19 residues. Germline loops: CDR1 ENHRY, CDR2 SYGVKD. The CDR3 DNA sequence: TGTGCCATCAGTGAGTCGGCAGAGGCTCGGGTCGAAATGAACACTGAAGCTTTCTTT. This encodes CAISESAEARVEMNTEAFF.

The sample holds a few counts of this clonotype. The genes are TRBV7-2 and TRBJ2-7; D unclear. Per the germline V gene, CDR1 is SGHTA and CDR2 is FQGNSA. V lost 1 base and J lost 2, with 12 bases in between. The CDR3 totals 15 residues. CDR3 protein: CASSLEAVGTYEQYF. CDR3 sequence (DNA): TGTGCCAGCAGCTTAGAGGCGGTCGGCACCTACGAGCAGTACTTC.

V and J are TRBV5-1 and TRBJ2-3; 13 nucleotides line up with TRBD2. V lost 4 bases, J lost 4 bases, and 6 bases stayed unmatched. Germline assignment: CDR1 SGHRS and CDR2 YFSETQ. This CDR3 spans 16 amino acids. Written as DNA, the CDR3 is TGCGCCAGCAGCACCCGGACTAGCGGGGGCGCAGATACGCAGTATTTT. Translating gives CASSTRTSGGADTQYF.

This clonotype has a handful of counts. The V gene is TRBV3-1, the J gene TRBJ1-2; TRBD1 might be the D (6 bases). The CDR3 runs to 15 residues. Germline V gene sequence: CDR1 LGHDT, CDR2 YNNKEL (reference sequence). V lost 0 bases and J 3 bases, leaving 11 bases between the germline ends. This CDR3 is CASSQDPRGDYGYTF. The CDR3 region has the DNA TGTGCCAGCAGCCAAGATCCGAGGGGGGACTATGGCTACACCTTC.

This clonotype appeared once. The chain's CDR3 is CASSPDGGDKNIQYF. CDR3 coding DNA: TGTGCCAGCTCACCAGATGGAGGGGACAAAAACATTCAGTACTTC. This rearrangement joins TRBV18 to TRBJ2-4; D perhaps matches TRBD2 (6 bases). Germline CDR1 KGHSH, CDR2 LQKENI. This CDR3 is 15 amino acids long. The V end lost 2 bases, the J end lost 3 bases, and 11 bases lay between the germline ends.

This clonotype came up a few times. This chain links TRBV3-1 with TRBJ1-1, with a possible D match to TRBD1 (6 bases). This CDR3 has 14 amino acids. Trimming took 6 bases from V and 2 from J, leaving 13 bases between them. The germline CDR1 and CDR2 sequences are LGHDT and YNNKEL (reference sequence). DNA of the CDR3: TGTGCCAGCAGAGGCAGGGGTCAAAACACTGAAGCTTTCTTT. Translation: CASRGRGQNTEAFF.

V gene TRBV27 combines with J gene TRBJ2-5, with 12 positions matching TRBD2. Trimming took 5 bases from V and 2 from J; bases not matched to a gene: 9. The CDR3 extends over 17 amino acids. The germline V gene has CDR1 MNHEY and CDR2 SMNVEV (reference sequence). The CDR3 nucleotides are TGTGCCAGCAGTCCCACCATCACTAGCGGGGGGCAAGAGACCCAGTACTTC. Its translation: CASSPTITSGGQETQYF.

The rearrangement links TRBV10-2 to TRBJ2-5; D is possibly TRBD1 or TRBD2 (5 bases each). The ends were cut back, 4 bases at V and 5 bases at J, with 14 bases in the middle. This CDR3 has 14 residues. Germline V gene lookup returns CDR1 WSHSY and CDR2 SAAADI. The CDR3 loop is CASSVVGWGETQYF. CDR3 bases: TGCGCCAGCAGTGTGGTAGGGTGGGGGGAGACCCAGTACTTC.

The table lists this clonotype with many counts. The gene calls are TRBV20-1 and TRBJ2-3; D is perhaps TRBD1 (7 bases). The germline V and J ends were trimmed by 1 base and 3 bases, with 17 bases remaining between them. Per the germline V gene, CDR1 is DFQATT and CDR2 is SNEGSKA (reference sequence). This CDR3 has 16 residues. CDR3 bases: TGCAGTGCTAGAGTGGGCGGGACAGCAGAAACAGATACGCAGTATTTT. It encodes CSARVGGTAETDTQYF.

The gene calls are TRBV5-5 and TRBJ2-7, with 9 nucleotides matching TRBD1. This CDR3 region has 16 residues. Germline V lookup: CDR1 SGHKS, CDR2 YYEKEE (reference sequence). The J segment lost 7 bases and the V segment lost 3 bases, leaving 14 bases of the junction unmatched. Written as DNA, the CDR3 is TGTGCCAGCAGCTCGTACCGGGACAGGGCGAACAATGAGCAGTACTTC. It yields the protein CASSSYRDRANNEQYF. The complete variable domain, with remaining parts taken from reference TRBV5-5 and TRBJ2-7, reads DAGVTQSPTHLIKTRGQQVTLRCSPISGHKSVSWYQQVLGQGPQFIFQYYEKEERGRGNFPDRFSARQFPNYSSELNVNALLLGDSALYLCASSSYRDRANNEQYFGPGTRLTVT.

This chain connects TRBV20-1 to TRBJ2-5, with 10 nucleotides matching TRBD2. Germline V CDR1 and CDR2: DFQATT, SNEGSKA (reference sequence). The CDR3 totals 15 residues. J lost 4 bases, V lost 0 bases, and 5 bases had no gene match. CDR3: CSARDQLAGRETQYF. CDR3 coding DNA: TGCAGTGCTAGAGATCAACTAGCGGGGAGAGAGACCCAGTACTTC.

This clonotype occurred a few times. The V call is TRBV5-1, the J call TRBJ1-1; D may be TRBD1 (6 bases). Germline loops: CDR1 SGHRS, CDR2 YFSETQ. This CDR3 is built from 16 residues. Deletions cut 2 bases from V and 8 bases from J, with 22 bases between. CDR3 residues: CASSFNPGQSVWEAFF. The CDR3 DNA reads TGCGCCAGCAGCTTTAATCCGGGACAAAGCGTGTGGGAAGCTTTCTTT.

This rearrangement joins TRBV7-2 to TRBJ2-1; 13 bases map to TRBD2. The CDR3 length is 19 residues. Trimming removed 5 bases from V and 0 bases from J; junction bases left unmatched: 10. Germline loops: CDR1 SGHTA, CDR2 FQGNSA. This CDR3 is CASSPPGLAGSSSYNEQFF. DNA for the CDR3: TGTGCCAGCAGCCCCCCGGGACTAGCGGGGTCCAGCTCCTACAATGAGCAGTTCTTC.

The rearrangement uses TRBV2 and TRBJ2-4; D ambiguous. This CDR3 region has 16 residues. V lost 5 bases to trimming and J lost 0 bases, with 14 bases between them. Germline CDR1 reads SNHLY; CDR2 reads FYNNEI. In DNA, the CDR3 is TGTGCCAGCAGTTCAAGTGGCCCGATAGCCAAAAACATTCAGTACTTC. The encoded protein is CASSSSGPIAKNIQYF.

The rearrangement joins TRBV28 to TRBJ1-6; D is undetermined. V was clipped by 5 bases and J by 9 bases, with 5 bases between them. CDR1 MDHEN and CDR2 SYDVKM come from the germline V gene. This CDR3 has 11 amino acids. The CDR3 loop is CASSEGSPLHF. In nucleotides, the CDR3 is TGTGCCAGCAGTGAGGGTTCACCCCTCCACTTT.

This clonotype has a handful of counts. This chain links TRBV29-1 with TRBJ2-4; TRBD2 matches 9 bases. Losses at the gene ends were 5 bases for V and 0 bases for J; bases not matched to a gene: 5. Germline V gene lookup returns CDR1 SQVTM and CDR2 ANQGSEA. The CDR3 extends over 15 amino acids. This chain's CDR3 is CSVRLAGIAKNIQYF. CDR3 DNA sequence: TGCAGCGTTCGGCTAGCGGGGATAGCCAAAAACATTCAGTACTTC.

About this clonotype: At one boundary the junction diverges from the germline segment, which might be a read error. The chain is built from TRBV7-9 and TRBJ1-1; 7 nucleotides match TRBD1. Germline CDR1 SEHNR, CDR2 FQNEAQ (reference sequence). The CDR3 extends over 15 amino acids. CDR3 sequence reads: CTSREGQPKNTEAFF. The CDR3 DNA reads TGTACCAGCAGGGAGGGACAGCCCAAGAACACTGAAGCTTTCTTT. Full variable domain (outside the CDR3, taken from reference TRBV7-9 and TRBJ1-1): DTGVSQNPRHKITKRGQNVTFRCDPISEHNRLYWYRQTLGQGPEFLTYFQNEAQLEKSRLLSDRFSAERPKGSFSTLEIQRTEQGDSAMYLCTSREGQPKNTEAFFGQGTRLTVV.

CDR3 sequence (DNA): TGTGCCACCTTCGACAGGGGAGGTGAAGCTTTCTTT. Encoded protein: CATFDRGGEAFF. The chain couples TRBV27 to TRBJ1-1; 8 nucleotides agree with TRBD1. Germline V gene data show CDR1 as MNHEY and CDR2 as SMNVEV (reference sequence). CDR3 size: 12 residues. The V and J ends lost 10 bases and 7 bases, in that order; junction bases with no gene match: 8.

This clonotype has just a few counts. V gene TRBV7-2 combines with J gene TRBJ2-2, with D maybe TRBD1 (6 bases). The germline V gene has CDR1 SGHTA and CDR2 FQGNSA. The CDR3 is made up of 16 amino acids. With 5 bases removed from V and 1 base from J, the gap between germline ends came to 14 bases. The CDR3 loop is CASSLTRQVNTGELFF. The DNA for the CDR3 is TGTGCCAGCAGCCTCACCCGACAGGTGAACACCGGGGAGCTGTTTTTT.

This chain connects TRBV20-1 to TRBJ2-4; no clear D gene. Germline V gene lookup returns CDR1 DFQATT and CDR2 SNEGSKA (reference sequence). V lost 6 bases and J lost 0, with 12 bases in between. The CDR3 length is 14 residues. Here the CDR3 reads CSADVALAKNIQYF. CDR3 in DNA: TGCAGTGCCGACGTTGCCCTAGCCAAAAACATTCAGTACTTC.

This clonotype was picked up one time. The chain uses TRBV11-2 and TRBJ2-5; TRBD2 agrees at 9 bases. V shed 2 bases, J shed 0 bases, and the junction held 1 base outside the gene matches. The CDR3 is 15 amino acids. CDR1 and CDR2 from the germline V gene are SGHAT and FQNNGV. The CDR3 DNA sequence: TGTGCCAGCAGCTTACGCGGGAGGGACCAAGAGACCCAGTACTTC. It specifies CASSLRGRDQETQYF.